Shown below are 15 T cell receptor beta chains from a single sample sequenced in a study of patients and donors after allogeneic stem cell transplantation. Via MiXCR, TCRdb re-called the RT-PCR reads, giving one row per CDR3 protein. The profile shows almost 90,000 distinct CDR3 sequences, around 5% of them singletons. Input material: blood, either unsorted or a sorted T cell fraction (not recorded which). Receptors were obtained from a human donor who was either an allogeneic HSCT recipient or a stem cell or donor lymphocyte infusion donor (not recorded which). It is not recorded whose cells these are; they may come from a transplant donor.

This clonotype was detected many times. V gene TRBV19 combines with J gene TRBJ2-3; 15 bases match TRBD2. V lost 5 bases, J lost 3 bases, and 3 bases stayed unmatched. Germline V lookup: CDR1 LNHDA, CDR2 SQIVND (reference sequence). This CDR3 is 16 amino acids long. CDR3 sequence: CASSPGTSGRTDTQYF. CDR3 DNA: TGTGCCAGTAGTCCCGGGACTAGCGGGAGGACAGATACGCAGTATTTT.

Many counts were recorded for this clonotype. The chain uses TRBV14 and TRBJ1-2; D ambiguous. Between the trimmed V and J ends, which lost 2 bases and 4 bases, there was a span of 14 bases. CDR3 length: 15 residues. Germline-derived CDR1 and CDR2 are SGHDN and FVKESK. CDR3 region: CASSQSHLLGYGYTF. Here the CDR3 DNA reads TGTGCCAGCAGCCAAAGCCACCTGTTGGGCTATGGCTACACCTTC.

This clonotype was detected a few times. The chain is built from TRBV19 and TRBJ1-1, with a tentative D call TRBD1 (6 bases). Trimming shortened V by 7 bases and J by 11 bases, and 38 bases separated the two germline ends. The CDR3 has 19 residues. Germline loops: CDR1 LNHDA, CDR2 SQIVND (reference sequence). The CDR3 sequence is CASIGTVATGFFGRDEAFF. The CDR3 DNA sequence: TGTGCCAGTATAGGTACAGTGGCAACAGGGTTTTTCGGTCGAGATGAGGCTTTCTTT.

This clonotype was counted many times. CDR3 DNA: TGTGCCAGCGTACGGGACAGCGACACCGGGGAGCTGTTTTTT. Protein product: CASVRDSDTGELFF. This chain links TRBV12-3 or TRBV12-4 with TRBJ2-2; 7 nucleotides agree with TRBD1. After removal of 8 bases from V and 3 bases from J, the junction contained 6 bases not matched to a gene. There are 14 residues in the CDR3.

This clonotype was observed many times. The chain carries TRBV9 and TRBJ1-2; D is undetermined. The CDR3 sequence is 14 residues long. Trimming removed 1 base from V and 4 bases from J, with 11 bases in between. Germline V gene sequence: CDR1 SGDLS, CDR2 YYNGEE. CDR3 sequence reads: CASSVSEESYGYTF. The DNA for the CDR3 is TGTGCCAGCAGCGTAAGTGAGGAGAGCTATGGCTACACCTTC.

The gene calls are TRBV19 and TRBJ2-7; D unclear. The CDR3 length is 14 residues. In germline, CDR1 is LNHDA, CDR2 SQIVND (reference sequence). The V and J ends lost 8 bases and 2 bases respectively, with 16 bases between them. The CDR3 protein is CASRNGLEPYEQYF. The CDR3 region has the DNA TGTGCCAGTCGTAACGGTCTTGAGCCCTACGAGCAGTACTTC.

This clonotype was seen ten or more times. The chain combines TRBV9 with TRBJ2-2, with D unclear. The CDR3 totals 14 residues. The V gene's germline CDR1 is SGDLS and CDR2 YYNGEE. V was pared by 2 bases and J by 1 base, with 6 bases between. CDR3 amino acids: CASSVSWNTGELFF. CDR3 DNA: TGTGCCAGCAGCGTCTCATGGAACACCGGGGAGCTGTTTTTT.

With respect to this clonotype: A junction end diverges from the germline sequence, so it may reflect a read error. The rearrangement uses TRBV12-3 or TRBV12-4 and TRBJ2-5; 7 bases are a match to TRBD2. The CDR3 contains 14 residues. For the CDR3, the DNA is TGTGCCAGCAGCCCAATCTGGGGGGGTGAGTCCCAGCACTTC. Protein: CASSPIWGGESQHF.

This clonotype was observed at least ten times. The chain has TRBV3-1 and TRBJ2-2; 7 positions agree with TRBD1. This CDR3 comprises 14 residues. CDR1 is LGHDT, CDR2 YNNKEL, per germline (reference sequence). V gave up 4 bases and J gave up 5 bases; unmatched junction bases: 4. This CDR3 is CASSRGGATGELFF. CDR3 coding DNA: TGTGCCAGCAGCCGAGGGGGCGCAACCGGGGAGCTGTTTTTT.

This clonotype was counted ten times or more. This chain links TRBV20-1 with TRBJ2-1, with TRBD2 as a possible D gene (5 bases). Germline lookup yields CDR1 DFQATT and CDR2 SNEGSKA (reference sequence). The CDR3 is 13 residues long. Trimming removed 5 bases from V and 5 bases from J, with 13 bases in between. CDR3 DNA sequence: TGCAGTGCTTATCGGCCCGGGGACAATGAGCAGTTCTTC. It encodes CSAYRPGDNEQFF.

There are many counts of this clonotype. This chain connects TRBV28 to TRBJ1-3; 7 bases line up with TRBD1. The CDR3 is made up of 14 amino acids. V lost 6 bases and J lost 4; bases outside the gene matches: 6. The germline CDR1 and CDR2 sequences are MDHEN and SYDVKM. The CDR3 spells CASRTGTAGNTIYF. CDR3 sequence (DNA): TGTGCCAGCAGAACCGGGACAGCCGGAAACACCATATATTTT.

The V gene is TRBV3-1, the J gene TRBJ1-1; D might be TRBD1 (6 bases). The length of the CDR3 is 14 residues. The V gene lost 3 bases and the J gene lost 5 bases, with 13 bases spanning the gap. Per the germline V gene, CDR1 is LGHDT and CDR2 is YNNKEL (reference sequence). The CDR3: CASSHLGRGTEAFF. The DNA for the CDR3 is TGTGCCAGCAGCCATCTTGGAAGGGGGACTGAAGCTTTCTTT.

The V and J genes are TRBV5-4 and TRBJ1-1; possible D gene TRBD1, 5 bases. The V gene's germline CDR1 is SGHNT and CDR2 YYREEE (reference sequence). Between the trimmed V and J ends, which lost 0 bases and 1 base, there was a span of 13 bases. CDR3 length equals 16 residues. The CDR3 DNA follows: TGTGCCAGCAGCTTGGAACCGGGACGGGAGAACACTGAAGCTTTCTTT. Protein sequence: CASSLEPGRENTEAFF.

The chain is built from TRBV11-2 and TRBJ2-2; 15 bases are shared with TRBD2. The length of the CDR3 is 20 residues. Germline loops: CDR1 SGHAT, CDR2 FQNNGV. Unmatched junction bases numbered 10, after V lost 5 bases and J lost 0 bases. The CDR3 sequence: CASSPEGWTSGRANTGELFF. In nucleotides, the CDR3 is TGTGCCAGCAGCCCAGAAGGTTGGACTAGCGGGAGGGCGAACACCGGGGAGCTGTTTTTT.

The chain links TRBV5-4 to TRBJ2-5; the D call may be TRBD1 or TRBD2 (5 bases each). The germline V gene encodes CDR1 SGHNT and CDR2 YYREEE (reference sequence). This CDR3 comprises 16 residues. Trimming took off 0 bases at V and 5 bases at J, with 17 bases between the two ends. DNA for the CDR3: TGTGCCAGCAGCTTGGGGGCAGGGAGCTTGGGGGAGACCCAGTACTTC. Amino acid sequence: CASSLGAGSLGETQYF.